This T cell receptor beta chain was identified in a study of cytomegalovirus exposure and HLA in healthy donors. Study-level results: In vitro checks showed that a few CMV-associated chains really do target CMV antigens.

This clone was seen a handful of times. Its cognate antigen is unknown. CDR1 is MGHRA, CDR2 YSYEKL, per germline. CDR3 size: 15 residues. The V end lost 1 base, the J end lost 3 bases, and 12 bases lay between the germline ends. It was the approximately 130-subject validation cohort, separate from the roughly 700-subject first cohort, to which the donors belonged. The protocol was immunoSEQ multiplex PCR, while the TCRdb copy is restricted to in-frame clones and leaves out a portion. The sample consists of over 110,000 clones, more than 75% of them appearing once. This sequence joins TRBV4-1 and TRBJ1-1, with TRBD1 as a possible D gene (6 bases). This receptor was taken from a man aged 18 to 30 in good health and CMV-seropositive. The sample was PBMCs. The CDR3 DNA sequence: TGCGCCAGCAGCCAAGTAGGGACAAAGGACACTGAAGCTTTCTTT. Its translation: CASSQVGTKDTEAFF.